This TCR beta chain was profiled in a study of blood T cell repertoires in COVID-19. Overall study context: Specimens from acute and convalescent COVID-19 originated in the United States, Italy and Spain.

Participants' reported clinical history set cohort assignment. Per germline, CDR1 SGHAT and CDR2 FQNNGV. J gave up 5 bases and V 5 bases, and 7 bases lay outside the gene matches. This CDR3 is built from 15 residues. Per the original methods: Estimation of nucleated cell counts relied on the amplification of reference gene primers. Only in-frame clones appear in the TCRdb table, and some are missing; sequencing was by immunoSEQ multiplex PCR. The V and J calls and clone size are taken from that table; D and trimming were inferred from the DNA. The sample yields 180,000 or so clones, 89% seen once. The origin of this receptor is a middle-aged woman with acute COVID-19. The chain couples TRBV11-2 to TRBJ2-5; 11 bases align to TRBD2. The sample was PBMCs or T cells enriched from blood (not recorded which). The CDR3 nucleotides are TGTGCCAGCAGCCCGACTAGCGGGACCCGTGAGACCCAGTACTTC. Translation: CASSPTSGTRETQYF.